Listed here are 21 T cell receptor beta chains from one sample, sequenced in a study of Ad26.COV2.S vaccination and SARS-CoV-2 variants. Sequencing used immunoSEQ multiplex PCR; TCRdb keeps in-frame clones, though not all of them. Here the sample spans around 300,000 clones, less than 90% being singletons. Treatment meaning: over 15 received Ad26.COV2.S at low or high dose, single or two shots; several received placebo; per-sample allocation not given. The study sampled participants on day 63 after the first vaccine or placebo injection. The starting material was peripheral blood, obtained in a trial of Ad26.COV2.S vaccine versus placebo. The receptors stem from a person aged 18-60 years who received the Ad26.COV2.S COVID-19 vaccine or a placebo.

This clone has just one count. V usage is TRBV7-2 and J usage is TRBJ2-7; 7 bases line up with TRBD1. The CDR3 length is 15 residues. In germline, CDR1 is SGHTA, CDR2 FQGNSA. Trimming at V came to 1 base and at J to 4 bases, leaving 7 bases not matched to a gene. In DNA form, the CDR3 reads TGTGCCAGCAGCTTAGGGTCAGGGGGTGGATACGAGCAGTACTTC. Amino acids: CASSLGSGGGYEQYF.

This chain uses TRBV6-2 or TRBV6-3 with TRBJ2-3, with TRBD2 matching over 9 bases. Germline trimming cut 0 bases from V and 0 bases from J; bases unmatched to any gene: 10. Germline V gene lookup returns CDR1 MNHEY and CDR2 SVGEGT. CDR3 length: 19 amino acids. CDR3 nucleotides: TGTGCCAGCAGTTACTCAACTAGCGGGCGCTGGGGGAGCACAGATACGCAGTATTTT. It translates to CASSYSTSGRWGSTDTQYF.

The chain has TRBV24-1 and TRBJ2-2; D not resolved. The germline gives CDR1 KGHDR, CDR2 SFDVKD. CDR3 length: 16 residues. Trimming took off 0 bases at V and 5 bases at J, with 12 bases between the two ends. The CDR3 spells CATSDLQSWVTGELFF. Written as DNA, the CDR3 is TGTGCCACCAGTGATTTGCAGTCTTGGGTGACCGGGGAGCTGTTTTTT.

The genes are TRBV3-1 (or the pseudogene TRBV3-2) and TRBJ1-6; tentative D call: TRBD1 (5 bases). V was clipped by 0 bases and J by 9 bases, with 15 bases between them. The CDR3 is 16 residues long. Germline assignment: CDR1 LGHDT and CDR2 YNNKEL (reference sequence). CDR3 amino acids: CASSQDMGRVGSPLHF. The CDR3 DNA sequence: TGTGCCAGCAGCCAAGATATGGGCAGGGTTGGTTCACCCCTCCACTTT.

This chain connects TRBV10-3 to TRBJ2-7; 7 bases line up with TRBD2. The germline gives CDR1 ENHRY, CDR2 SYGVKD. V trimming: 7 bases; J trimming: 4 bases; junction bases outside the gene matches: 10. There are 14 residues in the CDR3. This CDR3 reads CAITEREGMYEQYF. CDR3 in DNA: TGTGCCATCACCGAAAGGGAGGGAATGTACGAGCAGTACTTC.

The rearrangement joins TRBV9 to TRBJ2-3; TRBD1 might be the D (5 bases). The CDR3 spans 15 residues. From germline, CDR1 is SGDLS and CDR2 YYNGEE. Trimming took off 2 bases at V and 0 bases at J, with 10 bases between the two ends. CDR3 loop: CASSVGLTSTDTQYF. In nucleotides, the CDR3 is TGTGCCAGCAGCGTGGGGCTGACCAGCACAGATACGCAGTATTTT.

The chain joins TRBV27 to TRBJ1-5; a weak D match, TRBD1 (5 bases). Germline loops: CDR1 MNHEY, CDR2 SMNVEV (reference sequence). Trimming cost V 7 bases and J 1 base, with 11 bases left between them. The CDR3 extends over 14 amino acids. CDR3 nucleotides: TGTGCCAGCATGCGATCAGGGAGCAATCAGCCCCAGCATTTT. Translating gives CASMRSGSNQPQHF.

This chain uses TRBV7-9 with TRBJ1-1, with D uncertain. The germline gives CDR1 SEHNR, CDR2 FQNEAQ (reference sequence). Deletions cut 5 bases from V and 4 bases from J, with 11 bases between. The CDR3 has 13 amino acids. CDR3 region: CASSPIIATEAFF. In DNA form, the CDR3 reads TGTGCCAGCAGCCCTATCATTGCCACTGAAGCTTTCTTT.

CDR3 nucleotide sequence: TGTGCCAGCAGCCAAGAGTACGCTTTAGGGACAGAGCAGTTCTTC. Protein sequence: CASSQEYALGTEQFF. This chain uses TRBV4-2 with TRBJ2-1; D is perhaps TRBD1 (6 bases). This CDR3 is built from 15 residues. V gave up 0 bases and J gave up 10 bases, with 16 bases separating them. Germline values: CDR1 LGHNA, CDR2 YNFKEQ.

J is TRBJ1-4 and V is TRBV27, with 10 positions matching TRBD1. The CDR3 totals 15 residues. Germline V gene sequence: CDR1 MNHEY, CDR2 SMNVEV (reference sequence). V was pared by 5 bases and J by 7 bases, with 7 bases of the junction left unmatched. CDR3 in DNA: TGTGCCAGCAGTCCCCAGACAGGGGGCGTTGAAAAACTGTTTTTT. It codes for CASSPQTGGVEKLFF.

V and J are TRBV25-1 and TRBJ2-1; TRBD2 matches at 11 bases. The V and J ends lost 7 bases and 8 bases, in that order; junction bases with no gene match: 4. The CDR3 extends over 13 amino acids. Germline V gene lookup returns CDR1 MGHDK and CDR2 SYGVNS. The CDR3, as DNA: TGTGCCAGCATAGCGGGGGGGCGGCATGAGCAGTTCTTC. Its translation: CASIAGGRHEQFF.

This sequence joins TRBV10-3 and TRBJ1-2; 7 bases are a match to TRBD1. CDR3 length: 12 amino acids. Germline CDR1 ENHRY, CDR2 SYGVKD. J was trimmed by 6 bases and V by 6 bases; bases with no gene match: 4. The DNA of the CDR3 is TGTGCCATCAGGTTGACAGGGAATGGCTACACCTTC. Its protein product is CAIRLTGNGYTF.

The chain is built from TRBV6-2 or TRBV6-3 and TRBJ2-1; 12 bases agree with TRBD1. The CDR3 is 16 amino acids. Unmatched junction bases numbered 8, after V lost 4 bases and J lost 7 bases. CDR1 and CDR2 from the germline V gene are MNHEY and SVGEGT. This CDR3 reads CASSSGPGQGANEQFF. The CDR3 region has the DNA TGTGCCAGCAGTTCCGGCCCGGGACAGGGGGCAAATGAGCAGTTCTTC.

Within the sample, this clone is large. The chain combines TRBV29-1 with TRBJ2-1; D is uncertain. The germline V and J ends were trimmed by 0 bases and 4 bases, with 13 bases remaining between them. The CDR3 covers 15 residues. Germline values: CDR1 SQVTM, CDR2 ANQGSEA. CDR3 bases: TGCAGCGTTGAAGACTGGCAGTCGAGATACAATGAGCAGTTCTTC. It specifies CSVEDWQSRYNEQFF.

V and J are TRBV10-2 and TRBJ2-7; D possibly uses TRBD1 or TRBD2 (5 bases each). Trimming took off 6 bases at V and 2 bases at J, with 11 bases between the two ends. The germline V gene has CDR1 WSHSY and CDR2 SAAADI. The CDR3 runs 13 residues. The CDR3 sequence: CASSPGAPYEQYF. The CDR3 DNA reads as TGCGCCAGCAGCCCCGGGGCCCCCTACGAGCAGTACTTC.

The chain couples TRBV10-3 to TRBJ2-2; D remains unclear. Trimming stripped 3 bases from V and 8 bases from J, with 7 bases between. There are 12 residues in the CDR3. The germline V gene has CDR1 ENHRY and CDR2 SYGVKD. CDR3: CAISEVRGELFF. CDR3 DNA sequence: TGTGCCATCAGTGAAGTTCGGGGGGAGCTGTTTTTT.

The rearrangement joins TRBV28 to TRBJ2-7; possibly TRBD1 for D (5 bases). Germline values: CDR1 MDHEN, CDR2 SYDVKM. Trimming left V 2 bases short and J 4 bases short, with 15 bases between. The CDR3 has 15 residues. The CDR3 DNA sequence: TGTGCCAGCAGTTTAGTTGGGGCGCGATTTTACGAGCAGTACTTC. The encoded protein is CASSLVGARFYEQYF.

The sample holds a few counts of this clone. The chain is built from TRBV12-3 or TRBV12-4 and TRBJ2-7; D gene uncertain. This CDR3 has 13 amino acids. Trimming left V 2 bases short and J 2 bases short, with 7 bases between. The CDR3 coding sequence is TGTGCCAGCAGTTTAATCGGTCCCTACGAGCAGTACTTC. This encodes CASSLIGPYEQYF.

The chain recombines TRBV7-9 with TRBJ1-1; the match to TRBD1 covers 9 bases. Germline trimming cut 4 bases from V and 7 bases from J; bases unmatched to any gene: 13. Per the germline V gene, CDR1 is SEHNR and CDR2 is FQNEAQ (reference sequence). CDR3 length equals 16 residues. The CDR3 DNA follows: TGTGCCAGCAGCTCTGTTCTGATACAGGGGGCGGGTGAAGCTTTCTTT. Its translation is CASSSVLIQGAGEAFF.

The chain has TRBV28 and TRBJ2-6; D gene ambiguous. The CDR3 is 18 amino acids. V was cut by 2 bases and J by 1 base, with 15 bases left in between. Germline-derived CDR1 and CDR2 are MDHEN and SYDVKM. CDR3 sequence (DNA): TGTGCCAGCAGTTTAAGGCCAGCTAGGATGTCTGGGGCCAACGTCCTGACTTTC. It encodes CASSLRPARMSGANVLTF. Full variable domain (remainder filled in from reference TRBV28 and TRBJ2-6): DVKVTQSSRYLVKRTGEKVFLECVQDMDHENMFWYRQDPGLGLRLIYFSYDVKMKEKGDIPEGYSVSREKKERFSLILESASTNQTSMYLCASSLRPARMSGANVLTFGAGSRLTVL.

The rearrangement uses TRBV9 and TRBJ2-3, with TRBD1 as a possible D gene (6 bases). CDR3 length: 18 residues. Germline V gives CDR1 SGDLS, CDR2 YYNGEE. The V end lost 0 bases, the J end lost 1 base, and 18 bases lay between the germline ends. CDR3: CASSVAPQGLIGTDTQYF. The CDR3 DNA reads TGTGCCAGCAGCGTAGCCCCACAGGGTCTGATCGGCACAGATACGCAGTATTTT.